This TCR beta chain was profiled in a study of T cell responses to AZD1222 COVID-19 vaccine (dated by TCRdb to the early 2020s). The study in broad terms: A total of 233 trial participants underwent TCR sequencing, of whom roughly 210 had received two doses of AZD1222 and roughly 26 had received two doses of the MenACWY control vaccine. Enrollment into the trials was organized by age into subgroups of 18-55, 56-69 and 70-plus years, and those subgroups contained roughly 150, 30 and 60 TCR-sequenced participants, respectively.

This clone turned up a few times. No antigen is known for it. No much larger clone exists at a distance of one base, and base qualities are not known. The label giving this sample's time point can be read as: about 28 days (+/-7) after the second vaccine dose. AZD1222 recipients with second doses at about 4 weeks or about 12 weeks were pooled, because spike-specific TCR depth and breadth did not differ between schedules. Samples from vaccinated people were obtained from the UK trials COV001 and COV002, which included a single-blind randomized controlled phase 2/3 trial of AZD1222 (ChAdOx1 nCoV-19) in healthy adults. For TCRbeta chain sequencing, PBMC samples were collected from trial participants at day 0 and at day 28 after the second dose. The CDR3 regions of human TCRbeta chains were analyzed by immunosequencing. As for how the authors treated the data: TCRs in the repertoires were matched against a reference library of SARS-CoV-2-specific TCRs that had been generated with the MIRA antigen-specificity platform. Breadth was defined as the fraction of unique TCRs that were SARS-CoV-2-associated. Depth was defined as the fraction of total T cells that were SARS-CoV-2-associated. Using the MIRA data, each spike-specific TCR was assigned both to the spike region to which the TCR was reactive and to a CD4 or CD8 class. Log10-transformed breadth and depth values were compared by one-way ANOVA with Sidak's multiple comparisons tests. The immuneACCESS repertoire file appears here via TCRdb, limited to in-frame rearrangements. These files lack a portion of the clones; in checked studies, under half of the deficit traces to unresolved V genes, and the cause of the others is not known. The V and J calls and clone size were taken over from that table, and D and trimming were inferred from the DNA. This sample lists about 150,000 clones; 80% to 95% were detected once. The ten largest clones represent about 3.3% of the sample.

The paper's findings and limits, for the study overall: Participants were mostly white British, with more females than males. The authors suggested clonal diversity may have been underestimated. The whole spike protein was spanned by vaccine-associated CD4 TCRs, and dominant responses were seen in regions 160-218 and 743-854. Spike-specific TCR breadth and depth rose significantly after two AZD1222 doses compared with day 0 and with MenACWY recipients. No day 14 peak-response samples were available, so repertoires were characterized only after the peak T cell response. Reportedly, almost half of the unique spike-specific TCRs recognized epitopes lying outside the regions that are mutated in the B.1.351 and B.1.1.7 variants. Only five or six AZD1222 recipients were SARS-CoV-2 seropositive at baseline, limiting conclusions about previously exposed vaccinees. The 56-69-year group was small, and its depth increase did not reach significance, likely because of low power.

The germline V gene yields LGHNA for CDR1 and YNFKEQ for CDR2. At the junction V is shortened by 1 base and J by 0 bases, with 7 bases in between. Reading from cysteine to phenylalanine, the CDR3 counts 14 amino acids. Kept here is only the CDR3 DNA, which spans 42 bases and is read in frame from base 1. This chain is built from TRBV4-2 and TRBJ2-7; TRBD1 might be the D gene, on 5 matching bases. This sample comprised peripheral blood, obtained 28 days after the second AZD1222 dose. The receptor was derived from an adult who received the AZD1222 COVID-19 vaccine. Here the CDR3 is given as CASSQGQTSYEQYF. The nucleotide sequence reads TGTGCCAGCAGCCAAGGACAGACCTCCTACGAGCAGTACTTC.